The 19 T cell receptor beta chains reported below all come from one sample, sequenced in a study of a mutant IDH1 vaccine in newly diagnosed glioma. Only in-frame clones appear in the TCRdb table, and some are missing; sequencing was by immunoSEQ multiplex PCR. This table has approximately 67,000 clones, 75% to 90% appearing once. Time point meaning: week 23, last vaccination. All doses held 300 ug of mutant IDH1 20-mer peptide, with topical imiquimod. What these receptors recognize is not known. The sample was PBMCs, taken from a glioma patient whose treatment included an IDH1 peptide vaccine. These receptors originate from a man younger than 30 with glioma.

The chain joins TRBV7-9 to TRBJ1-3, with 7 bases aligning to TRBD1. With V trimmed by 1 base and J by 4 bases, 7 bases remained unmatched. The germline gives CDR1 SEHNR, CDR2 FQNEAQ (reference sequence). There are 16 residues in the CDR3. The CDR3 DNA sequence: TGTGCCAGCAGCTTAGGAACAGGGGACCCGGGAAACACCATATATTTT. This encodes CASSLGTGDPGNTIYF. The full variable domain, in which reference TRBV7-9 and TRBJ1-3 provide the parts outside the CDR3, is DTGVSQNPRHKITKRGQNVTFRCDPISEHNRLYWYRQTLGQGPEFLTYFQNEAQLEKSRLLSDRFSAERPKGSFSTLEIQRTEQGDSAMYLCASSLGTGDPGNTIYFGEGSWLTVV.

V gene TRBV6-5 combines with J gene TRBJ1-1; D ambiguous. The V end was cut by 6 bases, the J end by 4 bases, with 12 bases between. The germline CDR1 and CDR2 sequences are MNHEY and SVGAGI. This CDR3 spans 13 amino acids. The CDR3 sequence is CASSQQPATEAFF. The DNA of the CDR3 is TGTGCCAGCAGCCAACAACCGGCCACTGAAGCTTTCTTT.

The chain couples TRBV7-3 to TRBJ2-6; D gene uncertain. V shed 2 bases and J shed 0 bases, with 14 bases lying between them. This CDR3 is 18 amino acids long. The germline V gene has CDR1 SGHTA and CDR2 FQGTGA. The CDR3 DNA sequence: TGTGCCAGCAGCTTATCCGCATCTTTCACCTCTGGGGCCAACGTCCTGACTTTC. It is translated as CASSLSASFTSGANVLTF.

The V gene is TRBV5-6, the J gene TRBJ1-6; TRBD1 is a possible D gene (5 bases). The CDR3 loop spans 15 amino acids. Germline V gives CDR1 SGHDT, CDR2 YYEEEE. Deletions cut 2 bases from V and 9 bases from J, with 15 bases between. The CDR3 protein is CASSFRDGEGSPLHF. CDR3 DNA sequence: TGTGCCAGCAGCTTTAGGGACGGAGAGGGTTCACCCCTCCACTTT.

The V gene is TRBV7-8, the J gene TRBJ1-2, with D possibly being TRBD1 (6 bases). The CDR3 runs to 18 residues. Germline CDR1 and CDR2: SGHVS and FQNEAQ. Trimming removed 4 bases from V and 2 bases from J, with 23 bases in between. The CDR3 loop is CASSSRGTRSFVNYGYTF. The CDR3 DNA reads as TGTGCCAGCAGCTCTAGAGGGACACGATCTTTTGTAAACTATGGCTACACCTTC.

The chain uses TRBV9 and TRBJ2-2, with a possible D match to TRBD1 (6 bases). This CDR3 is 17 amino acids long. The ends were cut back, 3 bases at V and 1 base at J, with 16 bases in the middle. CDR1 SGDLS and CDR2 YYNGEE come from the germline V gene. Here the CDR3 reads CASSASTGIRNTGELFF. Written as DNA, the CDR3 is TGTGCCAGCAGCGCCTCGACAGGAATTCGGAACACCGGGGAGCTGTTTTTT.

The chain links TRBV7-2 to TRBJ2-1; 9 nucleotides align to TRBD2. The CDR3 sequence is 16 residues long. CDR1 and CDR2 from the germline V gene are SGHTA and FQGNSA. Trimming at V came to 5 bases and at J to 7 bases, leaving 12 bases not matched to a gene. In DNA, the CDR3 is TGTGCCAGCAGCCCACGGGGACTAGCTGGATATAATGAGCAGTTCTTC. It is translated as CASSPRGLAGYNEQFF. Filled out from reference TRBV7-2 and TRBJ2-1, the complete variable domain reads GAGVSQSPSNKVTEKGKDVELRCDPISGHTALYWYRQSLGQGLEFLIYFQGNSAPDKSGLPSDRFSAERTGGSVSTLTIQRTQQEDSAVYLCASSPRGLAGYNEQFFGPGTRLTVL.

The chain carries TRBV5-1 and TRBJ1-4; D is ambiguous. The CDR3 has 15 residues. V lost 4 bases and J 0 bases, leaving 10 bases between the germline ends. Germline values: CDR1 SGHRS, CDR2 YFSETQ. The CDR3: CASSRTPTTNEKLFF. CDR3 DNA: TGCGCCAGCAGCCGAACACCTACAACTAATGAAAAACTGTTTTTT. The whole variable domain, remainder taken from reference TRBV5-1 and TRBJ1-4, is KAGVTQTPRYLIKTRGQQVTLSCSPISGHRSVSWYQQTPGQGLQFLFEYFSETQRNKGNFPGRFSGRQFSNSRSEMNVSTLELGDSALYLCASSRTPTTNEKLFFGSGTQLSVL.

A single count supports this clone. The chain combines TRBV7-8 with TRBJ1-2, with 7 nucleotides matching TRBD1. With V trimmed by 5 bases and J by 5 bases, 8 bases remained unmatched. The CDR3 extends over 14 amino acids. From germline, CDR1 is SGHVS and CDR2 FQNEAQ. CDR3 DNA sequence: TGTGCCAGCAGCCCCGGGACAGACTCGTATGGCTACACCTTC. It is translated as CASSPGTDSYGYTF.

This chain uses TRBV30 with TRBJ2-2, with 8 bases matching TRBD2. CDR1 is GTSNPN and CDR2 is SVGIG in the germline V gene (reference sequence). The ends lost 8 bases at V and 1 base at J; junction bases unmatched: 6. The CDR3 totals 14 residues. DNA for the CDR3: TGTGCCGGACCGGGACTAGTGAACACCGGGGAGCTGTTTTTT. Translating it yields CAGPGLVNTGELFF.

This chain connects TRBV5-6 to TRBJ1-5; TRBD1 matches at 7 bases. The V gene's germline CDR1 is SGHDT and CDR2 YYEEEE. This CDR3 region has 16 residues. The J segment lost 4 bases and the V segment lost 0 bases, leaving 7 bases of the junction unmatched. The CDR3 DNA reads TGTGCCAGCAGCTTGGGGGCCCCAGGGGGGAATCAGCCCCAGCATTTT. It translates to CASSLGAPGGNQPQHF.

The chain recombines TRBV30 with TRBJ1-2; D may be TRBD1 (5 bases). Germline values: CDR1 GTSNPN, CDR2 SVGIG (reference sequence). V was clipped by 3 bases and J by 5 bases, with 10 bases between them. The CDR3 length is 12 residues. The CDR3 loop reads CAWSLRGYGYTF. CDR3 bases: TGTGCCTGGAGCCTTCGGGGGTATGGCTACACCTTC.

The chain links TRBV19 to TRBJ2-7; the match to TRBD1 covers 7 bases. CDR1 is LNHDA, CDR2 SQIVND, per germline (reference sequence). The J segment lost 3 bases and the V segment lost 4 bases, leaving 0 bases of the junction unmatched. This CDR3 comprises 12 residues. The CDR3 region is CASSNRGYEQYF. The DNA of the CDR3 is TGTGCCAGTAGTAACAGGGGCTACGAGCAGTACTTC.

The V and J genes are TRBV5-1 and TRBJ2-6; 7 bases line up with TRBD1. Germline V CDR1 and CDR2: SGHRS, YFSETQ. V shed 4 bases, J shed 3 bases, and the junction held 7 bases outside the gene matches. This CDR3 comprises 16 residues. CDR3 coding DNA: TGCGCCAGCAGCCCGCGGACAGGCTTTGGGGCCAACGTCCTGACTTTC. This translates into CASSPRTGFGANVLTF.

The CDR3 loop reads CASGLVGVPYEQYF. DNA for the CDR3: TGTGCTAGTGGTTTGGTTGGGGTTCCCTACGAGCAGTACTTC. The chain links TRBV12-5 to TRBJ2-7; D is undetermined. The V gene lost 0 bases and the J gene lost 2 bases, with 8 bases spanning the gap. Germline CDR1 LGHNT, CDR2 FRNRAP. The CDR3 spans 14 residues.

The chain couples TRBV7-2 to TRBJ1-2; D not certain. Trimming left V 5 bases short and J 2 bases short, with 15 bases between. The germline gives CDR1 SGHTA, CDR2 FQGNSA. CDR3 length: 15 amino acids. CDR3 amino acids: CASSPRTTDNYGYTF. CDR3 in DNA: TGTGCCAGCAGCCCCCGAACAACCGACAACTATGGCTACACCTTC.

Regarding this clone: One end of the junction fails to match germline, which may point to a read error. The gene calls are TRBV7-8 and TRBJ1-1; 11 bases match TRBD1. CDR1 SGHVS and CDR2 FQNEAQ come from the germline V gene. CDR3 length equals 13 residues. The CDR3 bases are TGTGCCAGCAGCTTAGGAGGACAGGGGGCGACGACCTTT. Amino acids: CASSLGGQGATTF.

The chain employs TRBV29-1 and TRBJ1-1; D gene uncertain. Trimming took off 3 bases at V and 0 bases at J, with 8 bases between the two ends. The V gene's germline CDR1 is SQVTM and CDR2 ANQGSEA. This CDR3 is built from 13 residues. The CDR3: CSVDSHMNTEAFF. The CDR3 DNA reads TGCAGCGTTGACTCTCACATGAACACTGAAGCTTTCTTT.

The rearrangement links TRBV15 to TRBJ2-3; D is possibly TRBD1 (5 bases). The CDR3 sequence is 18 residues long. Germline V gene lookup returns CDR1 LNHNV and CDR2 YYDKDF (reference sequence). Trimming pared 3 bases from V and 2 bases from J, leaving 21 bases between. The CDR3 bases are TGTGCCACCAGCAGCAAAAAGGGGCGGCGCCCCCACACAGATACGCAGTATTTT. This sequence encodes CATSSKKGRRPHTDTQYF.